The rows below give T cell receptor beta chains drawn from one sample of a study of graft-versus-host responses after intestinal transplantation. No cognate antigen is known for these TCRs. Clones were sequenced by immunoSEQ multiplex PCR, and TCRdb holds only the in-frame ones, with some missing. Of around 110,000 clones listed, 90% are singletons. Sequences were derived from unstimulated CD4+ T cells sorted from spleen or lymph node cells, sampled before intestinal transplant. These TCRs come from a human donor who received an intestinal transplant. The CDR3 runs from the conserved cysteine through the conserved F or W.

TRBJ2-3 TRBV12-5 CASGWGTSEFTDTQYF
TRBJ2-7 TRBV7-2 CASSGDRGAASYEQYF
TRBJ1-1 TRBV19 CASSRGTEDTEAFF
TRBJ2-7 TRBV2 CATGTYYEQYF
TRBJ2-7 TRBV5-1 CASSLAENYEQYF
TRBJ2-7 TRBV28 CASSLLGTGGVEQYF
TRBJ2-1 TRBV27 CASSSPGTGGRDEQFF
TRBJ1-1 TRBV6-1 CASSGAGTGSAAFF
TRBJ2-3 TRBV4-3 CASSQDLGQGGEDTQYF
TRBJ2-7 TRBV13 CASSPTGRYEQYF
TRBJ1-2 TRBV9 CASSAPGGAGGYTF
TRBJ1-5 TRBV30 CAWSGTGFQPQHF
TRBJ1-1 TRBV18 CASSALLTGPTEAFF
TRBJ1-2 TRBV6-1 CATGGQGNYGYTF
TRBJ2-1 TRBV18 CASSLTLYNEQFF
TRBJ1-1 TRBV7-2 CASSPQGNTEAFF
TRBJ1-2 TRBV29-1 CSAPVPGQGSGSYGYTF
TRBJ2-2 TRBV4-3 CASSQFARTSGGGGELFF
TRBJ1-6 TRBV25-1 CASRRGLDNSPLHF
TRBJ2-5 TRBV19 CASSRDYQETQYF
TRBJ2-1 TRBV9 CASSALAGVTGEQFF
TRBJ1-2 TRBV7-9 CASSLDRIYGYTF
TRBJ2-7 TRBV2 CASSADRSYEQYF
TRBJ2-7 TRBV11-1 CASSLQGGSSFYEQYF
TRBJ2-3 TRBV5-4 CASRQGATDTQYF
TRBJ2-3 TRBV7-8 CASSLGGGGAGDTQYF
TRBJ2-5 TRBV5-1 CASSPRGRRGETQYF
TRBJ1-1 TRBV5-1 CASNMGGLHEAFF
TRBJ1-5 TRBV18 CASSPPGQGGNQPQHF
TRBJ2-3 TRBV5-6 CASSLPGLALDTQYF
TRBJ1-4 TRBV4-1 CASSPQTRQGLGKLFF
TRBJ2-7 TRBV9 CASSVGGLTYEQYF
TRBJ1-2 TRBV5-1 CASSLGVRGDYTF
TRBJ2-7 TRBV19 CASSMRLAGGHEQYF
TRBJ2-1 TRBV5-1 CASSLLSSGSYNEQFF
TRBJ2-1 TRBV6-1 CASSEDWGRGRGAYNEQFF
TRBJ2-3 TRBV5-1 CASSLGVGTGTDTQYF
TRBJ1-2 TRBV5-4 CASSLQTGNANYGYTF
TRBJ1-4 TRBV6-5 CASSYAGAQRNEKLFF
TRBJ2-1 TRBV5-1 CASKREPIGDEQFF
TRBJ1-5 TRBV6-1 CASSPDRGHNQPQHF
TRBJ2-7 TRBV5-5 CASSLMQGMVSEQYF
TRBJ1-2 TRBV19 CASSSHILANYGYTF
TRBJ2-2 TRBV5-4 CASSAGLAGTTGELFF
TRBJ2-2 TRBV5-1 CASSLVPDTTGELFF
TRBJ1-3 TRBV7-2 CASSLADSSGNTIYF
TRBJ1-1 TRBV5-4 CASSSINTEAFF
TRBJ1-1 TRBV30 CAWSDRVLGTEAFF
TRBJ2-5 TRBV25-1 CASSEKPGWETQYF
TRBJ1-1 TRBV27 CASSFKGGGTEAFF
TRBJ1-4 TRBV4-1 CASSQGQGPTNEKLFF
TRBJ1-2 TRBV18 CASSPVGENYGYTF